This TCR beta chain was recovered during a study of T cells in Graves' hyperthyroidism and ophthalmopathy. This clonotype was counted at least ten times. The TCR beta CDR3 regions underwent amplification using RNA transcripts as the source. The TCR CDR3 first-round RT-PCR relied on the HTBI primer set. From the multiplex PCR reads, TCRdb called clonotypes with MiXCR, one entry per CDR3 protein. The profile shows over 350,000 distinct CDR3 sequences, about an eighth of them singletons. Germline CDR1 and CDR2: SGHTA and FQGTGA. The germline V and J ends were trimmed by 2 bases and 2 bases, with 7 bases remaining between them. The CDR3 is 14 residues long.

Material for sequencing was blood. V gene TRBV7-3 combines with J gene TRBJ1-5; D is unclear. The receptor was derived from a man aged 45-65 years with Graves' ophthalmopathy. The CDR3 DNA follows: TGTGCCAGCAGCTTACACAGTCGCAATCAGCCCCAGCATTTT. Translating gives CASSLHSRNQPQHF.